Detailed here is one T cell receptor (beta chain). Generated by immunoSEQ multiplex PCR, the TCRdb table keeps only in-frame clones and is missing some. The sample yields about 2 million clones, about 94% seen once. The CDR3 extends over 15 amino acids. Between the trimmed V and J ends, which lost 0 bases and 3 bases, there was a span of 12 bases. CDR1 and CDR2 (germline): SGDLS, YYNGEE. This entry belongs to a study of shared clonotypes between healthy human individuals. Terminally differentiated effector memory CD45RA+ cells were excluded by CCR7 positive selection of CD45RO-negative cells. The sequencing sample was made of naive CD8+ T cells sorted from blood. V is TRBV9 and J is TRBJ2-5, with D perhaps being TRBD1 or TRBD2 (5 bases each). This TCR was recovered from a man in his late teens or twenties in good health. The CDR3 bases are TGTGCCAGCAGCGTAGTTGGGGGACCCAAAGAGACCCAGTACTTC. Amino acids: CASSVVGGPKETQYF. Full variable domain (remainder filled in from reference TRBV9 and TRBJ2-5): DSGVTQTPKHLITATGQRVTLRCSPRSGDLSVYWYQQSLDQGLQFLIQYYNGEERAKGNILERFSAQQFPDLHSELNLSSLELGDSALYFCASSVVGGPKETQYFGPGTRLLVL.